The present entry profiles one TCR beta chain with its context. In this sample, this clonotype turned up many times. Its antigen is unknown. No qualities accompany the bases; no much larger clone lies one base away. The data were obtained in a study of T cells in Graves' hyperthyroidism and ophthalmopathy (dated by TCRdb to about 2019). Regarding the research as a whole: Peripheral blood was collected at initial diagnosis, before any treatment. Prospective prediction of ophthalmopathy was tested in an independent validation cohort consisting of some 20 hyperthyroidism patients and around 17 patients who later progressed to ophthalmopathy. TCR V-J signatures able to tell the groups apart were searched for in a discovery cohort of 95 to 100 patients, of whom around 43 had Graves' ophthalmopathy and roughly 59 had stable Graves' hyperthyroidism. Following sampling, methimazole starting at 30 mg daily was given to hyperthyroidism patients, and high-dose intravenous methylprednisolone was given to ophthalmopathy patients. In addition, the study compared T-cell repertoires in thyroid tissue and in blood from five or six Graves' hyperthyroidism patients. The approximately 90 discovery patients were randomly split 7:3 into training and test sets. According to the paper, TCR Vbeta CDR3 sequencing was carried out on over 130 peripheral blood samples, which came from over 40 ophthalmopathy, about 75 hyperthyroidism and some 17 progressor patients. The paper's findings and limits, for the study overall: In validation, the model predicted progression to ophthalmopathy a median of about 6.5 months before onset, with about 64% sensitivity and nearly 75% specificity. Most expanded thyroid clonotypes (frequency above 0.001) were also detected in blood, suggesting blood repertoires may reflect thyroid immune responses. A model built on a 13 V-J signature distinguished ophthalmopathy from stable hyperthyroidism, reaching 87.88% sensitivity and under 84% specificity in cross-validation and 80%/75% in testing. Sample size was not statistically predetermined, and blinding of investigators to group allocation was not performed.

TCR beta CDR3 regions were amplified from RNA transcripts. The first round of RT-PCR for the TCR CDR3 was performed with the HTBI primer set and the Qiagen OneStep RT-PCR kit. Libraries were constructed in a second round of multiplex PCR, after which size selection and purification were performed. Libraries were sequenced paired-end with 100 bp reads on an Illumina HiSeq2000. The published analysis was carried out like this. SOAPnuke was used to process the raw data, throwing out any read that contained adapters or uncalled bases, had a mean Phred below 15, or lacked an exact constant-primer or identifier match. High-quality paired reads were merged using COPE v1.2.5, and each unique nucleotide sequence was defined as a clonotype. MiTCR v1.1 was used to align the clonotypes against IMGT TRBV, TRBD and TRBJ reference segments. Only V-J combinations with frequency above 0.0001, covering about 99% of repertoires, were analysed. A TCS score was defined as the ratio between F50 (clonal expansion) and ExV (chaos), using BLOSUM62-based TCRdist between CDR3 peptides within each V-J. Welch's t-statistics and random forest reduced around 510 V-J features to roughly 13, which were used in a naive Bayes classifier (R e1071). Through fastp at Q25 and MiXCR, TCRdb rebuilt clones from the public reads, retaining in-frame beta chains. Duplicate CDR3 protein sequences are folded into a single record with the most common DNA and genes. V and J calls and clone size were set by TCRdb, not the authors. Within this sample are fewer than 700,000 distinct CDR3 sequences, with 15% to 20% of them counted one time only. The top ten hold less than 4.5% of the sample.

The CDR3 sequence holds 14 residues, the cysteine and phenylalanine included. Kept here is only the CDR3 DNA, which spans 42 bases and is read in frame from base 1. CDR1 and CDR2 are read off the germline V gene (reference sequence) as DFQATT and SNEGSKA. The V end loses 3 bases and the J end loses 0 bases, and a stretch of 9 bases separates them. A patient counted as having stable Graves' hyperthyroidism if no progression to ophthalmopathy occurred over 18 months of follow-up. Hyperthyroidism patients were newly diagnosed, with disease duration under 2 months, and aged 18 to 65 years. Any patient with an uncontrolled infection, another autoimmune disease, pregnancy or lactation was excluded. Diagnoses relied on clinical symptoms, serum thyroxine and TRAb, thyroid ultrasound and orbital computed tomography. PBMCs were isolated from 7.5 to 10 ml of fresh peripheral blood by Ficoll-Paque density gradient centrifugation. Total RNA was extracted using Trizol reagent, and RNA quality was assessed on an Agilent 2100 Bioanalyzer.

The rearranged segments are TRBV20-1 and TRBJ2-4, and perhaps TRBD2 as D gene, on 5 matching bases. The sequence derives from a woman in her twenties or thirties with Graves' hyperthyroidism. Sequencing was done on a sample of blood. Here is the DNA: TGCAGTGCTAGCTTTCGGGGAGCCAAAAACATTCAGTACTTC. It translates to CSASFRGAKNIQYF.